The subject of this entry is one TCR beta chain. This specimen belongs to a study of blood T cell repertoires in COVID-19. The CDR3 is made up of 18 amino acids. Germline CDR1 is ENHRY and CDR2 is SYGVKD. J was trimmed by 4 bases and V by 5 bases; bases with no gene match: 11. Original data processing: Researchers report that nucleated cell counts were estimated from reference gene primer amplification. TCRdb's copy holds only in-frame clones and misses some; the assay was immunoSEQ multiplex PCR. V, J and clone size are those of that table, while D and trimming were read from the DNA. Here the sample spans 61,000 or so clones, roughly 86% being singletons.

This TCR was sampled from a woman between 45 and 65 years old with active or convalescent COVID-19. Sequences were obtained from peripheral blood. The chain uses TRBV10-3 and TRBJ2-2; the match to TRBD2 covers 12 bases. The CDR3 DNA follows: TGTGCCATCAGTTCCCTAGCGGGAGGGCCGACGAGCACCGGGGAGCTGTTTTTT. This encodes CAISSLAGGPTSTGELFF.